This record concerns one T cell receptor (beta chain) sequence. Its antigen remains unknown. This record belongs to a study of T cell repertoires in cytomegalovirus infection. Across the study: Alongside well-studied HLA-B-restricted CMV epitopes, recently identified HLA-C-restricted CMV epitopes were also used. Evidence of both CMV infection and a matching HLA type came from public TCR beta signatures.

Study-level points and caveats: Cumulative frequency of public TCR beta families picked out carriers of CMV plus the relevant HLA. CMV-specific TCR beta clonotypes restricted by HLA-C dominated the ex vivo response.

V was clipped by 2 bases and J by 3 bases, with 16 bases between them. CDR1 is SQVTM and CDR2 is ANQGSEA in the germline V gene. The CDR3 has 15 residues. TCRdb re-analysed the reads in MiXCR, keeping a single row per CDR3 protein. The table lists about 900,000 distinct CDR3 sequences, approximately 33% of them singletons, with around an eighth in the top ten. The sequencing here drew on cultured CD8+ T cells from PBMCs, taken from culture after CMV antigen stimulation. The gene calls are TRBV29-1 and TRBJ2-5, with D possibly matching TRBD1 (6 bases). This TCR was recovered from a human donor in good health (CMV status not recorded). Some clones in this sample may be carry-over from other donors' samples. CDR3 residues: CSVEYVATGEETQYF. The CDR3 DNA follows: TGCAGCGTTGAATACGTTGCGACAGGCGAAGAGACCCAGTACTTC. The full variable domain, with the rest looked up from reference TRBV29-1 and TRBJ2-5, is SAVISQKPSRDICQRGTSLTIQCQVDSQVTMMFWYRQQPGQSLTLIATANQGSEATYESGFVIDKFPISRPNLTFSTLTVSNMSPEDSSIYLCSVEYVATGEETQYFGPGTRLLVL.